Sequencing of this T cell receptor beta chain was carried out in a study of breast tumors, draining lymph nodes, adjacent tissues. TCRdb reprocessed the multiplex PCR reads with MiXCR, giving one entry per CDR3 protein. The sample records about 300,000 distinct CDR3 sequences, around 31% being singletons. This clonotype was picked up a small number of times. A read error may be the cause here, since a much bigger clone is one base away. The lymph nodes were axillary draining lymph nodes from breast cancer patients. This CDR3 region has 13 residues. In germline, CDR1 is LGHNA, CDR2 YNFKEQ. V is TRBV4-2 and J is TRBJ2-3; TRBD2 aligns across 8 bases. The sequence was collected from a female donor with breast cancer. Some clones in this sample may be carry-over from other donors' samples. The sample was axillary lymph node tissue. For the CDR3, the DNA is TGTACCAGCAGGGATAGCGGGGCAGATACGCAGTATTTT. Translating gives CTSRDSGADTQYF.